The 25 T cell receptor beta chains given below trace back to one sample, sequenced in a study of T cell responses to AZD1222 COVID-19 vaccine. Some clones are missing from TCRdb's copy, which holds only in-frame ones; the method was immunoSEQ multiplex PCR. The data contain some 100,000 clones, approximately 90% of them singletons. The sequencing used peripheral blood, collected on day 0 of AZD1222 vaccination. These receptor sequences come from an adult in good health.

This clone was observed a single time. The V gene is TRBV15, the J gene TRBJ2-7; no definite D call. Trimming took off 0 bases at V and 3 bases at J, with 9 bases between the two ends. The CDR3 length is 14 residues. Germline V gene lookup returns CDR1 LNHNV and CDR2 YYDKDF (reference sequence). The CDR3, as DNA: TGTGCCACCAGCAGAGATAGAACAGACTACGAGCAGTACTTC. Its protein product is CATSRDRTDYEQYF.

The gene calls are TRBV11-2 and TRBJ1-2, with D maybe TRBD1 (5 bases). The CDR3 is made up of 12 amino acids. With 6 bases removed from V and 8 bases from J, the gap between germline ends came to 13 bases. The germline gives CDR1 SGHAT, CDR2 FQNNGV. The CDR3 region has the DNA TGTGCCAGCAGGGAAGACAGTCCCGGCTACACCTTC. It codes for CASREDSPGYTF.

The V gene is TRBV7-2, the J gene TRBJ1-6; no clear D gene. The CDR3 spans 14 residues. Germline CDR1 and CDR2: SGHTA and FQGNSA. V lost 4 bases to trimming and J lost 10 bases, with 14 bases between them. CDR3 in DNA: TGTGCCAGCAGCTCTACGCGGACGTTCTCACCCCTCCACTTT. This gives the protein CASSSTRTFSPLHF.

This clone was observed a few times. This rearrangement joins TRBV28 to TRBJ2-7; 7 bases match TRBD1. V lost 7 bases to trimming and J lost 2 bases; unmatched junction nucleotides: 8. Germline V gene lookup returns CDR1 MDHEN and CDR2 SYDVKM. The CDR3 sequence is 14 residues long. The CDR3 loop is CASTLTGPPYEQYF. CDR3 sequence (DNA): TGTGCCAGCACCCTGACAGGGCCCCCCTACGAGCAGTACTTC. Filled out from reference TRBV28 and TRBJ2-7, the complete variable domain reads DVKVTQSSRYLVKRTGEKVFLECVQDMDHENMFWYRQDPGLGLRLIYFSYDVKMKEKGDIPEGYSVSREKKERFSLILESASTNQTSMYLCASTLTGPPYEQYFGPGTRLTVT.

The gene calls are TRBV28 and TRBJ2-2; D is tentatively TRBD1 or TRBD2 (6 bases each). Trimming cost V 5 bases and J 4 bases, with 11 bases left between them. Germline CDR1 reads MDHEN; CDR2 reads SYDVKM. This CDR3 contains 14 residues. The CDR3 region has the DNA TGTGCCAGCAGTCGGGGGCGGCGCACCGGGGAGCTGTTTTTT. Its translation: CASSRGRRTGELFF.

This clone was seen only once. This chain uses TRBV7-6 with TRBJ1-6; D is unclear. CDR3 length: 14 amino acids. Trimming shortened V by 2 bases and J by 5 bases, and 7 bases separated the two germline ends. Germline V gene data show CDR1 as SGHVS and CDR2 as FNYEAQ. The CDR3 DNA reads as TGTGCCAGCAGCTTACGAACAGATAATTCACCCCTCCACTTT. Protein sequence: CASSLRTDNSPLHF.

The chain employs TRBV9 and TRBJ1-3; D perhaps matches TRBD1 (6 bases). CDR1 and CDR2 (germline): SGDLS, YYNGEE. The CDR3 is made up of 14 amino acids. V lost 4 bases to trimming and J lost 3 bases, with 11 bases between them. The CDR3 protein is CASSQDRSGNTIYF. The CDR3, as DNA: TGTGCCAGCAGCCAGGACAGAAGTGGAAACACCATATATTTT.

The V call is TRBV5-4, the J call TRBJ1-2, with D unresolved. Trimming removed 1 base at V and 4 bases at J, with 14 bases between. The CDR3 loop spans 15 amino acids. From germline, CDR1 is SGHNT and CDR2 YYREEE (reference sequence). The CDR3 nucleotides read TGTGCCAGCAGCTTGACAAGCGGCGAACTCTATGGCTACACCTTC. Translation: CASSLTSGELYGYTF.

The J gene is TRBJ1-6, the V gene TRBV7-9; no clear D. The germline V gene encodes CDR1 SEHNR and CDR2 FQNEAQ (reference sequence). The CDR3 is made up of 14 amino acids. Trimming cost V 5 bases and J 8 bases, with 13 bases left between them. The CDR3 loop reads CASSRRDGDSPLHF. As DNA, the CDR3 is TGTGCCAGCAGCCGCCGAGACGGGGATTCACCCCTCCACTTT.

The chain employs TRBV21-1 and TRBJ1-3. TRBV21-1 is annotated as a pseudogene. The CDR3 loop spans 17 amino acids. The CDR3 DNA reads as TGTGCCAGCAGCAAAGCTAGGGTTGGACTCTCTGGAAACACCATATATTTT. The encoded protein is CASSKARVGLSGNTIYF.

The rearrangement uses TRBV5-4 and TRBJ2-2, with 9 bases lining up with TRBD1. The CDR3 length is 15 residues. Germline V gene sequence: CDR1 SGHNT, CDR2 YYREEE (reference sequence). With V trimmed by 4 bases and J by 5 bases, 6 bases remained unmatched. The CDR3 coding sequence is TGTGCCAGCAGCAAGACAGGGGGAGGGACCGGGGAGCTGTTTTTT. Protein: CASSKTGGGTGELFF.

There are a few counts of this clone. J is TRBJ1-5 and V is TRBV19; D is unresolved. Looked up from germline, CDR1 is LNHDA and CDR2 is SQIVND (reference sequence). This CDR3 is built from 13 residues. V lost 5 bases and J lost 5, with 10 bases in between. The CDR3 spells CASSLHTDQPQHF. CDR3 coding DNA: TGTGCCAGTAGTCTCCACACGGATCAGCCCCAGCATTTT.

CDR3 nucleotides: TGTGCCAGTAGCATAACTCCGGGACAGGGCTACGAGCAGTACTTC. Its protein product is CASSITPGQGYEQYF. The chain employs TRBV19 and TRBJ2-7; TRBD1 agrees at 9 bases. With V trimmed by 6 bases and J by 3 bases, 9 bases remained unmatched. This CDR3 has 15 residues. Germline V gene data show CDR1 as LNHDA and CDR2 as SQIVND (reference sequence).

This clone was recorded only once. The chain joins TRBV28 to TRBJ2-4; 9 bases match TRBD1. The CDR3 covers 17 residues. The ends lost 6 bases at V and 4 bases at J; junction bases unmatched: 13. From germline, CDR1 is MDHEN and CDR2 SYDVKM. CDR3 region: CASSLTGTGKGKNIQYF. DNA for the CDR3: TGTGCCAGCAGCCTTACCGGGACAGGGAAGGGGAAAAACATTCAGTACTTC. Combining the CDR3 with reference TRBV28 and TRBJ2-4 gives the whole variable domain DVKVTQSSRYLVKRTGEKVFLECVQDMDHENMFWYRQDPGLGLRLIYFSYDVKMKEKGDIPEGYSVSREKKERFSLILESASTNQTSMYLCASSLTGTGKGKNIQYFGAGTRLSVL.

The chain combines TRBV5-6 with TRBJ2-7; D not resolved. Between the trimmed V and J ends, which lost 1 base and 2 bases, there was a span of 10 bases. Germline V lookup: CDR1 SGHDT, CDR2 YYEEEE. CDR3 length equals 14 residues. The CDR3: CASSLLGSTYEQYF. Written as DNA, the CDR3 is TGTGCCAGCAGCTTGCTCGGTTCTACCTACGAGCAGTACTTC. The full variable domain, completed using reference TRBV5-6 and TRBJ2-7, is DAGVTQSPTHLIKTRGQQVTLRCSPKSGHDTVSWYQQALGQGPQFIFQYYEEEERQRGNFPDRFSGHQFPNYSSELNVNALLLGDSALYLCASSLLGSTYEQYFGPGTRLTVT.

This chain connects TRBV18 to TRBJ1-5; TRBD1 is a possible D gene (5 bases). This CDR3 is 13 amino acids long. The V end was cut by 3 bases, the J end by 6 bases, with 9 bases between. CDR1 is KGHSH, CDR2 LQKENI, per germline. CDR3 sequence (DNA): TGTGCCAGCTCACCGGGGAGGGGTCAGCCCCAGCATTTT. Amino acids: CASSPGRGQPQHF.

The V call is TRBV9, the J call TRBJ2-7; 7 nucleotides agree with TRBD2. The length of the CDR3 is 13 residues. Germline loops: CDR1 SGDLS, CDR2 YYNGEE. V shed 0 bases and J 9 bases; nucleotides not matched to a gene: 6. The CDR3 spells CASSVGGEGRQYF. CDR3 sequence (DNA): TGTGCCAGCAGCGTAGGAGGGGAGGGCAGGCAGTACTTC. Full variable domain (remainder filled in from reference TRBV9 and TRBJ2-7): DSGVTQTPKHLITATGQRVTLRCSPRSGDLSVYWYQQSLDQGLQFLIQYYNGEERAKGNILERFSAQQFPDLHSELNLSSLELGDSALYFCASSVGGEGRQYFGPGTRLTVT.

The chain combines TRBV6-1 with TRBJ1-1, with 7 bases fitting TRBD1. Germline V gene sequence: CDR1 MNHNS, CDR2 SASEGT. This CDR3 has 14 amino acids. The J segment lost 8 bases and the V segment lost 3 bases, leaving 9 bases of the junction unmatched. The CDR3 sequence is CASSEATGSAEAFF. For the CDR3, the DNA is TGTGCCAGCAGTGAGGCGACAGGGTCTGCAGAAGCTTTCTTT.

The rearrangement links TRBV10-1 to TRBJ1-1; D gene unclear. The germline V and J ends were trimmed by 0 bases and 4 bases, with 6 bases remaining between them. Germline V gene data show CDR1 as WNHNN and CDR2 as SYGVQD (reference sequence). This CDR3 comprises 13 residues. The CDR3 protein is CASSESITTEAFF. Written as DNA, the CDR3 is TGCGCCAGCAGTGAGTCGATAACCACTGAAGCTTTCTTT.

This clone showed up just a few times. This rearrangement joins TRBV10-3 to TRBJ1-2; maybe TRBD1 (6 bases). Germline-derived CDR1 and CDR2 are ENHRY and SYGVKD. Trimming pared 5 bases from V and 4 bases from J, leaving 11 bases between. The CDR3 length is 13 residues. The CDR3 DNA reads TGTGCCATCAGTAAGGACAGCAGCTATGGCTACACCTTC. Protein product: CAISKDSSYGYTF.

CDR3 residues: CASSQGVQALGTEAFF. In DNA, the CDR3 is TGTGCCAGCAGCCAAGGGGTACAGGCTTTAGGGACAGAAGCTTTCTTT. V and J are TRBV3-1 (or the pseudogene TRBV3-2) and TRBJ1-1, with D perhaps matching TRBD1 (6 bases). Deletions cut 1 base from V and 8 bases from J, with 20 bases between. The CDR3 extends over 16 amino acids. Germline V CDR1 and CDR2: LGHDT, YNNKEL (reference sequence).

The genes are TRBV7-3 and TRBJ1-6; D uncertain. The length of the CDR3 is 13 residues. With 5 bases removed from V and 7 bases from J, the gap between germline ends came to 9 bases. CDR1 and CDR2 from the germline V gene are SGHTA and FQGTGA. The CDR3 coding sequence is TGTGCCAGCAGCGCCATAAGGAATTCACCCCTCCACTTT. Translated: CASSAIRNSPLHF. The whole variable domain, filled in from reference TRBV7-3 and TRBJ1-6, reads GAGVSQTPSNKVTEKGKYVELRCDPISGHTALYWYRQSLGQGPEFLIYFQGTGAADDSGLPNDRFFAVRPEGSVSTLKIQRTERGDSAVYLCASSAIRNSPLHFGNGTRLTVT.

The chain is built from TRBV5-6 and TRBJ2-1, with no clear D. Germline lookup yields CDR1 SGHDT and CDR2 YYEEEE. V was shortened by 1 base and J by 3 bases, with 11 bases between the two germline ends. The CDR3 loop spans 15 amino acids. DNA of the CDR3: TGTGCCAGCAGCTTGTTCATTTTGGGCTACAATGAGCAGTTCTTC. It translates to CASSLFILGYNEQFF.

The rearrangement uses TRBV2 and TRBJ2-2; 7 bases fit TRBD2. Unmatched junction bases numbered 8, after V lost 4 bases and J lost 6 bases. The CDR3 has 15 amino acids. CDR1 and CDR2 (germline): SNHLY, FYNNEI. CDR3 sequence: CASSGEASGPGELFF. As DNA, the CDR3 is TGTGCCAGCAGTGGGGAGGCTAGCGGCCCCGGGGAGCTGTTTTTT.

Here the CDR3 reads CASSATGGGTEAFF. CDR3 in DNA: TGTGCCAGCAGTGCTACGGGTGGAGGCACTGAAGCTTTCTTT. This chain joins TRBV27 and TRBJ1-1; D not certain. The CDR3 extends over 14 amino acids. The V gene's germline CDR1 is MNHEY and CDR2 SMNVEV (reference sequence). The V end was cut by 5 bases, the J end by 4 bases, with 14 bases between.